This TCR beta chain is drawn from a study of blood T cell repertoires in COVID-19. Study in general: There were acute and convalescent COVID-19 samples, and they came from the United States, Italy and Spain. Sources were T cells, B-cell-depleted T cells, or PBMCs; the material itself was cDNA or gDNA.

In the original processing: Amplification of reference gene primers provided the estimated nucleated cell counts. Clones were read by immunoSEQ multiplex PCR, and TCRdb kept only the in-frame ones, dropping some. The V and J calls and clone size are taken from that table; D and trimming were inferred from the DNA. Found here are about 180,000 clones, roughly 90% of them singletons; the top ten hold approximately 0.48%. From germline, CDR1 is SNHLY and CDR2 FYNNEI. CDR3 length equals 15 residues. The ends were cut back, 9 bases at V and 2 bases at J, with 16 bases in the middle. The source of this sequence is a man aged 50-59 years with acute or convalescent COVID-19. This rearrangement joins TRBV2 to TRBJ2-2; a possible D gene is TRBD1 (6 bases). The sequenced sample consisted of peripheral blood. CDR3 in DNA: TGTGCCAGTAAGAAACAGGGTGTCAACACCGGGGAGCTGTTTTTT. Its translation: CASKKQGVNTGELFF.